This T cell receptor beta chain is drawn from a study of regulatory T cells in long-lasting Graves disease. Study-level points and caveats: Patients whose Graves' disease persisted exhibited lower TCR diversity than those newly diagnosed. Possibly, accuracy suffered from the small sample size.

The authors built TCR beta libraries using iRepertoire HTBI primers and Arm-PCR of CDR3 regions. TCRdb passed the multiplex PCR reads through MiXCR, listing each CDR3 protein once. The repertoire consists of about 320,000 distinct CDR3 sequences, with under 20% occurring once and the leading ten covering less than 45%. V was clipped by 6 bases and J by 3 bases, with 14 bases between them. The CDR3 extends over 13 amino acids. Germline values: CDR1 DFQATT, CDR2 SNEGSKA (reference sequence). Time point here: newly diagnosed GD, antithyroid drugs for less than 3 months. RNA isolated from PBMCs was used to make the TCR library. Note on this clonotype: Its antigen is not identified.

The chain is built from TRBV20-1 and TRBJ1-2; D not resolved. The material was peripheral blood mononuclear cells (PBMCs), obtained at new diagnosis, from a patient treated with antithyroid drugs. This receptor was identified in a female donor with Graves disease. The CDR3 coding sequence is TGCAGTGCGACTCCCGGACCCTACTATGGCTACACCTTC. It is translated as CSATPGPYYGYTF.